Below, 2 T cell receptor beta chains from the same sample are listed, as sequenced in a study of cytomegalovirus exposure and HLA in healthy donors. The study ran its PCR with 60 Vbeta and 13 Jbeta primers. Some clones are missing from TCRdb's copy, which holds only in-frame ones; the method was immunoSEQ multiplex PCR. This sample has 100,000 to 150,000 clones, with around 82% found just once. Sequencing was carried out using PBMCs. Source of these receptors: a man aged 25-45 years in good health and CMV-seropositive.

The V call is TRBV5-1, the J call TRBJ2-3; the match to TRBD2 covers 10 bases. V dropped 4 bases and J dropped 2; count of bases not matched to a gene: 7. This CDR3 region has 16 residues. Germline CDR1 reads SGHRS; CDR2 reads YFSETQ. CDR3 sequence reads: CASSGGLARNTDTQYF. In nucleotides, the CDR3 is TGCGCCAGCAGCGGGGGACTAGCGAGGAACACAGATACGCAGTATTTT.

This clone was observed a few times. The chain has TRBV7-8 and TRBJ2-1; 9 bases agree with TRBD1. Germline trimming cut 5 bases from V and 6 bases from J; bases unmatched to any gene: 8. This CDR3 is built from 15 residues. In germline, CDR1 is SGHVS, CDR2 FQNEAQ. CDR3 protein: CASSRRDRETNEQFF. CDR3 DNA: TGTGCCAGCAGCCGCCGGGACAGGGAAACCAATGAGCAGTTCTTC.